This is a list of T cell receptor beta chains from one sample in a study of T cell responses to AZD1222 COVID-19 vaccine. Data came from immunoSEQ multiplex PCR; TCRdb stores just in-frame clones and leaves some out. Of 150,000 to 180,000 clones in the sample, around nine tenths were seen once. This specimen consisted of peripheral blood, obtained on day 0 of AZD1222 vaccination. These receptors were collected from an adult in good health. CDR3s include the opening cysteine and the closing phenylalanine or tryptophan. The D gene is left open where the match is weak. Clone size, where shown, is once, few, many, or a class for clones that have expanded.

clone_size: .
cdr3_length: 15
j_call: TRBJ2-5
d_call: .
v_call: TRBV18
cdr3_nt: TGTGCCAGCTCAATCAGCGAGACCGAGCAAGAGACCCAGTACTTC
cdr3_aa: CASSISETEQETQYF

clone_size: .
cdr3_length: 14
j_call: TRBJ1-2
d_call: .
v_call: TRBV5-4
cdr3_nt: TGTGCCAGCAGCTCATTCCGGGACGCAGGCGGCTACACCTTC
cdr3_aa: CASSSFRDAGGYTF

clone_size: .
cdr3_length: 15
j_call: TRBJ2-2
d_call: .
v_call: TRBV7-3
cdr3_nt: TGTGCCAGCAGCTCCCTTGCTAAGAACACCGGGGAGCTGTTTTTT
cdr3_aa: CASSSLAKNTGELFF

clone_size: .
cdr3_length: 13
j_call: TRBJ1-2
d_call: TRBD1
v_call: TRBV12-3/TRBV12-4
cdr3_nt: TGTGCCAGCAGTTTAGGACAGGGGTATGGCTACACCTTC
cdr3_aa: CASSLGQGYGYTF

clone_size: .
cdr3_length: 18
j_call: TRBJ1-6
d_call: TRBD1
v_call: TRBV7-8
cdr3_nt: TGTGCCAGCACCCCGGGACAGGGGGCTGATGTGGGTGCGTCACCCCTCCACTTT
cdr3_aa: CASTPGQGADVGASPLHF

clone_size: .
cdr3_length: 12
j_call: TRBJ1-1
d_call: .
v_call: TRBV7-9
cdr3_nt: TGTGCCAGCAGCACGCGAGACCGTGAAGCTTTCTTT
cdr3_aa: CASSTRDREAFF

clone_size: .
cdr3_length: 16
j_call: TRBJ1-2
d_call: .
v_call: TRBV5-1
cdr3_nt: TGCGCCAGCAGCTTGCCGGCGGGCTCCCCTCGCTATGGCTACACCTTC
cdr3_aa: CASSLPAGSPRYGYTF

clone_size: .
cdr3_length: 14
j_call: TRBJ2-7
d_call: TRBD2
v_call: TRBV12-5
cdr3_nt: TGTGCTAGTGGTTTGACCGCGGGAGCGGAAGAGCAGTACTTC
cdr3_aa: CASGLTAGAEEQYF

clone_size: .
cdr3_length: 14
j_call: TRBJ1-5
d_call: .
v_call: TRBV6-5
cdr3_nt: TGTGCCAGCAGCCGCCAGGTAGTGAATCAGCCCCAGCATTTT
cdr3_aa: CASSRQVVNQPQHF

clone_size: .
cdr3_length: 16
j_call: TRBJ1-6
d_call: .
v_call: TRBV19
cdr3_nt: TGTGCCAGTAGTATAGAAGGAACTTCCTATAATTCACCCCTCCACTTT
cdr3_aa: CASSIEGTSYNSPLHF

clone_size: once
cdr3_length: 14
j_call: TRBJ2-2
d_call: TRBD1
v_call: TRBV5-1
cdr3_nt: TGCGCCAGCAGCCGGGACAGAATGACCGGGGAGCTGTTTTTT
cdr3_aa: CASSRDRMTGELFF

clone_size: .
cdr3_length: 15
j_call: TRBJ1-6
d_call: .
v_call: TRBV7-3
cdr3_nt: TGTGCCAGCAGCCTTACAGGGTCCAATAATTCACCCCTCCACTTT
cdr3_aa: CASSLTGSNNSPLHF

clone_size: .
cdr3_length: 18
j_call: TRBJ1-2
d_call: .
v_call: TRBV27
cdr3_nt: TGTGCCAGCAGCCGTGGGAACACAGAGGGGAGGGCTGTCTATGGCTACACCTTC
cdr3_aa: CASSRGNTEGRAVYGYTF

clone_size: .
cdr3_length: 14
j_call: TRBJ2-2
d_call: TRBD1
v_call: TRBV7-9
cdr3_nt: TGTGCCAGCAGCCGGGACAGCAACACCGGGGAGCTGTTTTTT
cdr3_aa: CASSRDSNTGELFF

clone_size: .
cdr3_length: 15
j_call: TRBJ1-1
d_call: .
v_call: TRBV5-1
cdr3_nt: TGCGCCAGCAGCTTAGGATTCGGGGGGAACACTGAAGCTTTCTTT
cdr3_aa: CASSLGFGGNTEAFF

clone_size: many
cdr3_length: 18
j_call: TRBJ2-3
d_call: TRBD2
v_call: TRBV27
cdr3_nt: TGTGCCAGCAGTCGGGATATGGGGCGGGGGGCTAGCACAGATACGCAGTATTTT
cdr3_aa: CASSRDMGRGASTDTQYF

clone_size: .
cdr3_length: 15
j_call: TRBJ1-6
d_call: TRBD1
v_call: TRBV24-1
cdr3_nt: TGTGCCACCAGTGACCCGGGACAGCCGGGGGCACCCCTCCACTTT
cdr3_aa: CATSDPGQPGAPLHF

clone_size: .
cdr3_length: 14
j_call: TRBJ1-2
d_call: .
v_call: TRBV6-4
cdr3_nt: TGTGCCAGCAGTGACTGGGTATCTGGCTATGGCTACACCTTC
cdr3_aa: CASSDWVSGYGYTF

clone_size: .
cdr3_length: 15
j_call: TRBJ1-4
d_call: .
v_call: TRBV11-2
cdr3_nt: TGTGCCAGCAGCTCCCCCGGGACAACTAATGAAAAACTGTTTTTT
cdr3_aa: CASSSPGTTNEKLFF

clone_size: .
cdr3_length: 15
j_call: TRBJ2-3
d_call: TRBD2
v_call: TRBV9
cdr3_nt: TGTGCCAGCAGCGTGACTAGCGGGAACACAGATACGCAGTATTTT
cdr3_aa: CASSVTSGNTDTQYF

clone_size: .
cdr3_length: 13
j_call: TRBJ1-5
d_call: .
v_call: TRBV3-1/TRBV3-2
cdr3_nt: TGTGCCAGAAAACAGGGCTTCGGCCAGCCCCAGCATTTT
cdr3_aa: CARKQGFGQPQHF

clone_size: .
cdr3_length: 15
j_call: TRBJ1-2
d_call: .
v_call: TRBV25-1
cdr3_nt: TGTGCCAGCAGTGAATATAAAGGGGCAGGGCATGGCTACACCTTC
cdr3_aa: CASSEYKGAGHGYTF

clone_size: .
cdr3_length: 14
j_call: TRBJ1-6
d_call: .
v_call: TRBV5-1
cdr3_nt: TGCGCCAGCAGCTTGGCCCCAGGGGATCCACCCCTCCACTTT
cdr3_aa: CASSLAPGDPPLHF

clone_size: .
cdr3_length: 13
j_call: TRBJ1-2
d_call: .
v_call: TRBV19
cdr3_nt: TGTGCCAGTAGCGGGGGTGCAGGGAATGGCTACACCTTC
cdr3_aa: CASSGGAGNGYTF

clone_size: .
cdr3_length: 15
j_call: TRBJ2-5
d_call: TRBD1
v_call: TRBV7-7
cdr3_nt: TGTGCTAGCAGCTTGGGACAGGCGGTACAAGAGACCCAGTACTTC
cdr3_aa: CASSLGQAVQETQYF

clone_size: .
cdr3_length: 14
j_call: TRBJ1-1
d_call: .
v_call: TRBV19
cdr3_nt: TGTGCCAGTAGTAGTCGTGGGGGGTACACTGAAGCTTTCTTT
cdr3_aa: CASSSRGGYTEAFF

clone_size: .
cdr3_length: 16
j_call: TRBJ1-2
d_call: .
v_call: TRBV25-1
cdr3_nt: TGTGCCAGCAGTGAATTCATTCACAGCGATAACTATGGCTACACCTTC
cdr3_aa: CASSEFIHSDNYGYTF

clone_size: .
cdr3_length: 14
j_call: TRBJ2-1
d_call: .
v_call: TRBV6-5
cdr3_nt: TGTGCCAGCAGTCCCTTTCTCGGCGAAAATGAGCAGTTCTTC
cdr3_aa: CASSPFLGENEQFF

clone_size: .
cdr3_length: 14
j_call: TRBJ1-2
d_call: .
v_call: TRBV6-2/TRBV6-3
cdr3_nt: TGTGCCAGCAGTTACGTGGACATAAGCTATGGCTACACCTTC
cdr3_aa: CASSYVDISYGYTF

clone_size: once
cdr3_length: 15
j_call: TRBJ1-3
d_call: .
v_call: TRBV7-2
cdr3_nt: TGTGCCAGCAGCTCCCACTGGGGGGGTGGAAACACCATATATTTT
cdr3_aa: CASSSHWGGGNTIYF

clone_size: .
cdr3_length: 15
j_call: TRBJ1-2
d_call: .
v_call: TRBV9
cdr3_nt: TGTGCCAGCAGCGAGCGAGCTATTTCGGGAGGTGGCTACACCTTC
cdr3_aa: CASSERAISGGGYTF

clone_size: once
cdr3_length: 15
j_call: TRBJ2-7
d_call: .
v_call: TRBV11-2
cdr3_nt: TGTGCCAGCAGCTCCGCCGAATTTTTGCTCTACGAGCAGTACTTC
cdr3_aa: CASSSAEFLLYEQYF

clone_size: few
cdr3_length: 13
j_call: TRBJ1-2
d_call: TRBD1
v_call: TRBV28
cdr3_nt: TGTGCCAGCAGTGCAAGGGGGCGCTATGGCTACACCTTC
cdr3_aa: CASSARGRYGYTF

clone_size: .
cdr3_length: 11
j_call: TRBJ1-5
d_call: .
v_call: TRBV19
cdr3_nt: TGTGCCAGTGGTTCGTATCAGCCCCAGCATTTT
cdr3_aa: CASGSYQPQHF

clone_size: .
cdr3_length: 13
j_call: TRBJ2-1
d_call: .
v_call: TRBV5-1
cdr3_nt: TGCGCCAGCAGCTTGACAGGCTACAATGAGCAGTTCTTC
cdr3_aa: CASSLTGYNEQFF

clone_size: .
cdr3_length: 11
j_call: TRBJ1-1
d_call: .
v_call: TRBV30
cdr3_nt: TGTGCCTGGAGGGCACAGATTGAAGCTTTCTTT
cdr3_aa: CAWRAQIEAFF

clone_size: .
cdr3_length: 15
j_call: TRBJ2-1
d_call: TRBD1
v_call: TRBV14
cdr3_nt: TGTGCCAGCAGCCTACTCGGACAGGGCGAGGGTGAGCAGTTCTTC
cdr3_aa: CASSLLGQGEGEQFF